What follows are 9 T cell receptor beta chains derived from one specimen sequenced in a study of CD8+ T cells in alopecia areata. The authors extracted RNA and reverse transcribed it into cDNA as the sequencing template. Profiling relied on immunoSEQ multiplex PCR, and the TCRdb table lists in-frame clones only, not all of them. There are 140,000 or so clones in the sample; less than 65% occur only once, and 30% to 45% lies in the top ten. Sequenced: CD8+ T cells sorted from blood. The receptors here all came from a human donor in good health.

The chain is built from TRBV27 and TRBJ1-1; tentatively, D is TRBD1 (5 bases). Between the trimmed V and J ends, which lost 3 bases and 4 bases, there was a span of 9 bases. The CDR3 is 13 amino acids. Germline V lookup: CDR1 MNHEY, CDR2 SMNVEV (reference sequence). For the CDR3, the DNA is TGTGCCAGCAGTTTGGGGGGGAGCACTGAAGCTTTCTTT. It encodes CASSLGGSTEAFF.

The V call is TRBV29-1, the J call TRBJ1-5; 8 positions agree with TRBD1. The CDR3 covers 14 residues. V gave up 7 bases and J gave up 0 bases; unmatched junction bases: 5. Per germline, CDR1 SQVTM and CDR2 ANQGSEA. The CDR3 DNA is TGCAGCGCTTCGGGACAGGATAGCAATCAGCCCCAGCATTTT. This gives the protein CSASGQDSNQPQHF. Drawing the rest from reference TRBV29-1 and TRBJ1-5, the complete variable domain is SAVISQKPSRDICQRGTSLTIQCQVDSQVTMMFWYRQQPGQSLTLIATANQGSEATYESGFVIDKFPISRPNLTFSTLTVSNMSPEDSSIYLCSASGQDSNQPQHFGDGTRLSIL.

The V call is TRBV27, the J call TRBJ1-1; D might be TRBD1 (6 bases). CDR3 length: 16 residues. The germline gives CDR1 MNHEY, CDR2 SMNVEV (reference sequence). V lost 3 bases to trimming and J lost 1 base, with 15 bases between them. CDR3: CASSFNPDRPNTEAFF. The CDR3 coding sequence is TGTGCCAGCAGTTTTAACCCTGACAGGCCGAACACTGAAGCTTTCTTT.

The chain carries TRBV27 and TRBJ2-1; D not certain. Germline V gives CDR1 MNHEY, CDR2 SMNVEV (reference sequence). This CDR3 comprises 12 residues. With 5 bases removed from V and 6 bases from J, the gap between germline ends came to 8 bases. CDR3 bases: TGTGCCAGCAGTCCGACGGGCAATGAGCAGTTCTTC. Protein product: CASSPTGNEQFF.

In regard to this clone: Other DNA sequences in this sample translate to the same CDR3. This chain joins TRBV5-1 and TRBJ1-1; D ambiguous. Germline CDR1 and CDR2: SGHRS and YFSETQ. The CDR3 has 13 residues. The V gene lost 1 base and the J gene lost 0 bases, with 4 bases spanning the gap. This CDR3 is CASSLSLNTEAFF. In nucleotides, the CDR3 is TGCGCCAGCAGCTTGTCTCTGAACACTGAAGCTTTCTTT.

This clone has a handful of counts. The V and J genes are TRBV7-2 and TRBJ2-7; D perhaps matches TRBD2 (5 bases). Germline V lookup: CDR1 SGHTA, CDR2 FQGNSA. The CDR3 loop spans 15 amino acids. Trimming removed 1 base from V and 4 bases from J, with 14 bases in between. The CDR3 DNA is TGTGCCAGCAGCTTAGGACGGGAAACCCTTTACGAGCAGTACTTC. Its translation: CASSLGRETLYEQYF.

J is TRBJ1-1 and V is TRBV5-5; D gene unclear. Deletions cut 7 bases from V and 3 bases from J, with 19 bases between. Germline V gene data show CDR1 as SGHKS and CDR2 as YYEKEE (reference sequence). The CDR3 runs 15 residues. Here the CDR3 reads CASLRVLLRDTEAFF. The CDR3 nucleotides read TGTGCCAGCTTGAGGGTCCTCTTGAGGGACACTGAAGCTTTCTTT.

The V and J genes are TRBV29-1 and TRBJ2-7, with TRBD1 matching 10 bases. The CDR3 is 13 residues long. After removal of 3 bases from V and 5 bases from J, the junction contained 4 bases not matched to a gene. In germline, CDR1 is SQVTM, CDR2 ANQGSEA. CDR3 in amino acids: CSVDLTGGHEQYF. CDR3 DNA sequence: TGCAGCGTTGACCTGACAGGGGGCCACGAGCAGTACTTC.

This chain links TRBV6-5 with TRBJ2-1, with D perhaps matching TRBD2 (6 bases). The germline gives CDR1 MNHEY, CDR2 SVGAGI. The CDR3 covers 15 residues. The V end was cut by 5 bases, the J end by 10 bases, with 21 bases between. The CDR3: CASSPTGASVGEQFF. CDR3 nucleotides: TGTGCCAGCAGTCCTACGGGTGCTAGCGTCGGGGAGCAGTTCTTC.